The 20 T cell receptor beta chains in this list originate from one sample, sequenced in a study of blood T cell repertoires in COVID-19. The repertoire was sequenced with immunoSEQ multiplex PCR; TCRdb's copy has only in-frame clones and lacks some. The sample consists of 300,000 to 400,000 clones, over 80% of them appearing once. The sequencing input was peripheral blood. These receptors came from a woman aged 50 to 65 with COVID-19, enrolled during active disease.

The chain joins TRBV6-5 to TRBJ2-2; TRBD2 agrees at 7 bases. The CDR3 runs 15 residues. The junction had 7 bases not matched to a gene; V was cut back by 7 bases and J by 2 bases. Germline V gene lookup returns CDR1 MNHEY and CDR2 SVGAGI. CDR3 nucleotide sequence: TGTGCCAGCATGTCGGGGGGACGAAACACCGGGGAGCTGTTTTTT. Protein sequence: CASMSGGRNTGELFF.

This clone came up once. The chain uses TRBV3-1 (or the pseudogene TRBV3-2) and TRBJ1-2; D possibly corresponds to TRBD1 (6 bases). The CDR3 totals 11 residues. V was pared by 3 bases and J by 13 bases, with 12 bases between. The germline V gene encodes CDR1 LGHDT and CDR2 YNNKEL (reference sequence). CDR3 protein: CASSQGAPPTF. As DNA, the CDR3 is TGTGCCAGCAGCCAGGGGGCGCCCCCCACCTTC.

The chain is built from TRBV14 and TRBJ2-5; TRBD2 aligns across 9 bases. The germline V gene encodes CDR1 SGHDN and CDR2 FVKESK. The CDR3 is 16 residues long. The trim removed 1 base at V and 2 bases at J, leaving 5 bases unmatched. CDR3 sequence: CASSQGGSGGQETQYF. Written as DNA, the CDR3 is TGTGCCAGCAGCCAAGGGGGTAGCGGGGGACAAGAGACCCAGTACTTC. Filled out from reference TRBV14 and TRBJ2-5, the complete variable domain reads EAGVTQFPSHSVIEKGQTVTLRCDPISGHDNLYWYRRVMGKEIKFLLHFVKESKQDESGMPNNRFLAERTGGTYSTLKVQPAELEDSGVYFCASSQGGSGGQETQYFGPGTRLLVL.

This chain uses TRBV18 with TRBJ1-3; D is possibly TRBD1 (6 bases). This CDR3 comprises 13 residues. Trimming stripped 4 bases from V and 4 bases from J, with 8 bases between. Germline assignment: CDR1 KGHSH and CDR2 LQKENI. CDR3 sequence (DNA): TGTGCCAGCTCACGGGGGCAAGGAAACACCATATATTTT. Its protein product is CASSRGQGNTIYF. The full variable domain, in which reference TRBV18 and TRBJ1-3 provide the parts outside the CDR3, is NAGVMQNPRHLVRRRGQEARLRCSPMKGHSHVYWYRQLPEEGLKFMVYLQKENIIDESGMPKERFSAEFPKEGPSILRIQQVVRGDSAAYFCASSRGQGNTIYFGEGSWLTVV.

The chain recombines TRBV12-3 or TRBV12-4 with TRBJ1-1, with unresolved D. The V and J ends lost 8 bases and 7 bases respectively, with 14 bases between them. The CDR3 loop spans 12 amino acids. The CDR3 protein is CASQSKPGEAFF. The CDR3 DNA follows: TGTGCCAGCCAATCTAAACCGGGTGAAGCTTTCTTT.

This clone came up a few times. The rearrangement joins TRBV5-1 to TRBJ1-3, with D tentatively TRBD1 (5 bases). Germline CDR1 and CDR2: SGHRS and YFSETQ. V lost 4 bases and J 1 base, leaving 18 bases between the germline ends. CDR3 length equals 17 residues. The CDR3 here is CASSRGDGDFSGNTIYF. CDR3 in DNA: TGCGCCAGCAGCCGCGGGGACGGGGATTTTTCTGGAAACACCATATATTTT.

The CDR3 spells CASSVGQEVPDEQYF. The CDR3 nucleotides read TGTGCCAGCAGCGTGGGACAGGAGGTCCCAGACGAGCAGTACTTC. The rearrangement uses TRBV11-2 and TRBJ2-7; 8 bases are shared with TRBD1. This CDR3 is 15 amino acids long. The V and J ends lost 5 bases and 5 bases, in that order; junction bases with no gene match: 11. CDR1 and CDR2 (germline): SGHAT, FQNNGV.

V is TRBV11-2 and J is TRBJ2-6, with D possibly being TRBD1 (6 bases). CDR3 length: 15 amino acids. V was shortened by 6 bases and J by 0 bases, with 9 bases between the two germline ends. CDR1 SGHAT and CDR2 FQNNGV come from the germline V gene. Here the CDR3 reads CASRDRLSGANVLTF. The CDR3 region has the DNA TGTGCCAGCAGGGACAGACTCTCTGGGGCCAACGTCCTGACTTTC. Full variable domain (missing parts from reference TRBV11-2 and TRBJ2-6): EAGVAQSPRYKIIEKRQSVAFWCNPISGHATLYWYQQILGQGPKLLIQFQNNGVVDDSQLPKDRFSAERLKGVDSTLKIQPAKLEDSAVYLCASRDRLSGANVLTFGAGSRLTVL.

V gene TRBV7-9 combines with J gene TRBJ1-2; 8 bases are shared with TRBD1. This CDR3 is 14 amino acids long. With 3 bases clipped from V and 3 bases from J, the junction kept 3 bases outside the gene matches. Germline lookup yields CDR1 SEHNR and CDR2 FQNEAQ (reference sequence). The CDR3 DNA reads as TGTGCCAGCAGCTTGGCAGGGGGCGACTATGGCTACACCTTC. This codes for CASSLAGGDYGYTF.

This chain links TRBV12-3 or TRBV12-4 with TRBJ1-1; D gene uncertain. Trimming removed 6 bases from V and 14 bases from J, with 19 bases in between. The CDR3 consists of 12 residues. DNA of the CDR3: TGTGCCAGCAGAGTCAAAGGAGGAGAAGTGTTCTTT. Its translation: CASRVKGGEVFF.

The chain links TRBV5-1 to TRBJ1-1; 10 bases line up with TRBD1. CDR1 is SGHRS and CDR2 is YFSETQ in the germline V gene. After removal of 4 bases from V and 3 bases from J, the junction contained 6 bases not matched to a gene. The CDR3 runs 15 residues. In nucleotides, the CDR3 is TGCGCCAGCAGCCCGGCCGGGACAGGGGACACTGAAGCTTTCTTT. Translation: CASSPAGTGDTEAFF.

The rearrangement links TRBV15 to TRBJ2-7; 7 bases map to TRBD1. Losses at the gene ends were 7 bases for V and 3 bases for J; bases not matched to a gene: 9. The CDR3 is 14 amino acids. Germline CDR1 and CDR2: LNHNV and YYDKDF (reference sequence). The CDR3 sequence is CATNRQGNSYEQYF. The CDR3 region has the DNA TGTGCCACCAACCGACAGGGCAACAGCTACGAGCAGTACTTC.

This clone was detected only once. CDR3 residues: CASSAGSGRYEQYF. The DNA for the CDR3 is TGCGCCAGCAGTGCCGGTAGCGGGAGGTACGAGCAGTACTTC. The chain joins TRBV10-2 to TRBJ2-7; TRBD2 matches at 10 bases. The CDR3 contains 14 residues. J gave up 4 bases and V 4 bases, and 4 bases lay outside the gene matches. Looked up from germline, CDR1 is WSHSY and CDR2 is SAAADI.

V gene TRBV20-1 combines with J gene TRBJ2-7, with a possible D match to TRBD1 (5 bases). The CDR3 is 11 amino acids. V gave up 6 bases and J gave up 6 bases, with 12 bases separating them. Germline V gives CDR1 DFQATT, CDR2 SNEGSKA (reference sequence). The CDR3 spells CSARFQGEQYF. The CDR3 bases are TGCAGTGCCCGATTCCAGGGCGAGCAGTACTTC.

This chain uses TRBV10-3 with TRBJ2-7; 8 bases agree with TRBD2. The CDR3 has 13 amino acids. The trim removed 5 bases at V and 7 bases at J, leaving 7 bases unmatched. Germline CDR1 and CDR2: ENHRY and SYGVKD. The CDR3 sequence is CAISPGTSQEQYF. The CDR3 DNA is TGTGCCATCAGTCCCGGGACTAGTCAAGAGCAGTACTTC.

The chain is built from TRBV6-5 and TRBJ1-1; TRBD1 matches 10 bases. V was pared by 4 bases and J by 6 bases, with 2 bases of the junction left unmatched. The CDR3 contains 13 residues. Germline values: CDR1 MNHEY, CDR2 SVGAGI. The CDR3 sequence: CASSLGTGAEAFF. In DNA form, the CDR3 reads TGTGCCAGCAGTTTGGGGACAGGGGCTGAAGCTTTCTTT.

CDR3 in DNA: TGTGCCAGCAGTTCCGAGGGACAGGGCAATCAGCCCCAGCATTTT. It specifies CASSSEGQGNQPQHF. The chain employs TRBV28 and TRBJ1-5, with 8 nucleotides matching TRBD1. V dropped 4 bases and J dropped 2; count of bases not matched to a gene: 4. CDR1 and CDR2 (germline): MDHEN, SYDVKM. The CDR3 is made up of 15 amino acids.

The chain joins TRBV4-1 to TRBJ2-7; perhaps TRBD2 as D (5 bases). Germline loops: CDR1 MGHRA, CDR2 YSYEKL. Trimming removed 4 bases at V and 0 bases at J, with 7 bases between. The CDR3 runs to 13 residues. CDR3 DNA: TGCGCCAGCAGCCCCGGAGGCTCCTACGAGCAGTACTTC. It translates to CASSPGGSYEQYF.

The chain links TRBV2 to TRBJ2-1, with no clear D. The V gene's germline CDR1 is SNHLY and CDR2 FYNNEI. The germline V and J ends were trimmed by 5 bases and 9 bases, with 11 bases remaining between them. This CDR3 is 12 amino acids long. CDR3 sequence reads: CASSRDFPEQFF. DNA for the CDR3: TGTGCCAGCAGTCGCGACTTTCCTGAGCAGTTCTTC.

The chain uses TRBV14 and TRBJ2-7; the D is unclear. CDR1 and CDR2 (germline): SGHDN, FVKESK. The V gene lost 1 base and the J gene lost 9 bases, with 10 bases spanning the gap. This CDR3 has 12 residues. The CDR3 DNA sequence: TGTGCCAGCAGCCAAGTAGATTTTTTGCAGTACTTC. Protein product: CASSQVDFLQYF.